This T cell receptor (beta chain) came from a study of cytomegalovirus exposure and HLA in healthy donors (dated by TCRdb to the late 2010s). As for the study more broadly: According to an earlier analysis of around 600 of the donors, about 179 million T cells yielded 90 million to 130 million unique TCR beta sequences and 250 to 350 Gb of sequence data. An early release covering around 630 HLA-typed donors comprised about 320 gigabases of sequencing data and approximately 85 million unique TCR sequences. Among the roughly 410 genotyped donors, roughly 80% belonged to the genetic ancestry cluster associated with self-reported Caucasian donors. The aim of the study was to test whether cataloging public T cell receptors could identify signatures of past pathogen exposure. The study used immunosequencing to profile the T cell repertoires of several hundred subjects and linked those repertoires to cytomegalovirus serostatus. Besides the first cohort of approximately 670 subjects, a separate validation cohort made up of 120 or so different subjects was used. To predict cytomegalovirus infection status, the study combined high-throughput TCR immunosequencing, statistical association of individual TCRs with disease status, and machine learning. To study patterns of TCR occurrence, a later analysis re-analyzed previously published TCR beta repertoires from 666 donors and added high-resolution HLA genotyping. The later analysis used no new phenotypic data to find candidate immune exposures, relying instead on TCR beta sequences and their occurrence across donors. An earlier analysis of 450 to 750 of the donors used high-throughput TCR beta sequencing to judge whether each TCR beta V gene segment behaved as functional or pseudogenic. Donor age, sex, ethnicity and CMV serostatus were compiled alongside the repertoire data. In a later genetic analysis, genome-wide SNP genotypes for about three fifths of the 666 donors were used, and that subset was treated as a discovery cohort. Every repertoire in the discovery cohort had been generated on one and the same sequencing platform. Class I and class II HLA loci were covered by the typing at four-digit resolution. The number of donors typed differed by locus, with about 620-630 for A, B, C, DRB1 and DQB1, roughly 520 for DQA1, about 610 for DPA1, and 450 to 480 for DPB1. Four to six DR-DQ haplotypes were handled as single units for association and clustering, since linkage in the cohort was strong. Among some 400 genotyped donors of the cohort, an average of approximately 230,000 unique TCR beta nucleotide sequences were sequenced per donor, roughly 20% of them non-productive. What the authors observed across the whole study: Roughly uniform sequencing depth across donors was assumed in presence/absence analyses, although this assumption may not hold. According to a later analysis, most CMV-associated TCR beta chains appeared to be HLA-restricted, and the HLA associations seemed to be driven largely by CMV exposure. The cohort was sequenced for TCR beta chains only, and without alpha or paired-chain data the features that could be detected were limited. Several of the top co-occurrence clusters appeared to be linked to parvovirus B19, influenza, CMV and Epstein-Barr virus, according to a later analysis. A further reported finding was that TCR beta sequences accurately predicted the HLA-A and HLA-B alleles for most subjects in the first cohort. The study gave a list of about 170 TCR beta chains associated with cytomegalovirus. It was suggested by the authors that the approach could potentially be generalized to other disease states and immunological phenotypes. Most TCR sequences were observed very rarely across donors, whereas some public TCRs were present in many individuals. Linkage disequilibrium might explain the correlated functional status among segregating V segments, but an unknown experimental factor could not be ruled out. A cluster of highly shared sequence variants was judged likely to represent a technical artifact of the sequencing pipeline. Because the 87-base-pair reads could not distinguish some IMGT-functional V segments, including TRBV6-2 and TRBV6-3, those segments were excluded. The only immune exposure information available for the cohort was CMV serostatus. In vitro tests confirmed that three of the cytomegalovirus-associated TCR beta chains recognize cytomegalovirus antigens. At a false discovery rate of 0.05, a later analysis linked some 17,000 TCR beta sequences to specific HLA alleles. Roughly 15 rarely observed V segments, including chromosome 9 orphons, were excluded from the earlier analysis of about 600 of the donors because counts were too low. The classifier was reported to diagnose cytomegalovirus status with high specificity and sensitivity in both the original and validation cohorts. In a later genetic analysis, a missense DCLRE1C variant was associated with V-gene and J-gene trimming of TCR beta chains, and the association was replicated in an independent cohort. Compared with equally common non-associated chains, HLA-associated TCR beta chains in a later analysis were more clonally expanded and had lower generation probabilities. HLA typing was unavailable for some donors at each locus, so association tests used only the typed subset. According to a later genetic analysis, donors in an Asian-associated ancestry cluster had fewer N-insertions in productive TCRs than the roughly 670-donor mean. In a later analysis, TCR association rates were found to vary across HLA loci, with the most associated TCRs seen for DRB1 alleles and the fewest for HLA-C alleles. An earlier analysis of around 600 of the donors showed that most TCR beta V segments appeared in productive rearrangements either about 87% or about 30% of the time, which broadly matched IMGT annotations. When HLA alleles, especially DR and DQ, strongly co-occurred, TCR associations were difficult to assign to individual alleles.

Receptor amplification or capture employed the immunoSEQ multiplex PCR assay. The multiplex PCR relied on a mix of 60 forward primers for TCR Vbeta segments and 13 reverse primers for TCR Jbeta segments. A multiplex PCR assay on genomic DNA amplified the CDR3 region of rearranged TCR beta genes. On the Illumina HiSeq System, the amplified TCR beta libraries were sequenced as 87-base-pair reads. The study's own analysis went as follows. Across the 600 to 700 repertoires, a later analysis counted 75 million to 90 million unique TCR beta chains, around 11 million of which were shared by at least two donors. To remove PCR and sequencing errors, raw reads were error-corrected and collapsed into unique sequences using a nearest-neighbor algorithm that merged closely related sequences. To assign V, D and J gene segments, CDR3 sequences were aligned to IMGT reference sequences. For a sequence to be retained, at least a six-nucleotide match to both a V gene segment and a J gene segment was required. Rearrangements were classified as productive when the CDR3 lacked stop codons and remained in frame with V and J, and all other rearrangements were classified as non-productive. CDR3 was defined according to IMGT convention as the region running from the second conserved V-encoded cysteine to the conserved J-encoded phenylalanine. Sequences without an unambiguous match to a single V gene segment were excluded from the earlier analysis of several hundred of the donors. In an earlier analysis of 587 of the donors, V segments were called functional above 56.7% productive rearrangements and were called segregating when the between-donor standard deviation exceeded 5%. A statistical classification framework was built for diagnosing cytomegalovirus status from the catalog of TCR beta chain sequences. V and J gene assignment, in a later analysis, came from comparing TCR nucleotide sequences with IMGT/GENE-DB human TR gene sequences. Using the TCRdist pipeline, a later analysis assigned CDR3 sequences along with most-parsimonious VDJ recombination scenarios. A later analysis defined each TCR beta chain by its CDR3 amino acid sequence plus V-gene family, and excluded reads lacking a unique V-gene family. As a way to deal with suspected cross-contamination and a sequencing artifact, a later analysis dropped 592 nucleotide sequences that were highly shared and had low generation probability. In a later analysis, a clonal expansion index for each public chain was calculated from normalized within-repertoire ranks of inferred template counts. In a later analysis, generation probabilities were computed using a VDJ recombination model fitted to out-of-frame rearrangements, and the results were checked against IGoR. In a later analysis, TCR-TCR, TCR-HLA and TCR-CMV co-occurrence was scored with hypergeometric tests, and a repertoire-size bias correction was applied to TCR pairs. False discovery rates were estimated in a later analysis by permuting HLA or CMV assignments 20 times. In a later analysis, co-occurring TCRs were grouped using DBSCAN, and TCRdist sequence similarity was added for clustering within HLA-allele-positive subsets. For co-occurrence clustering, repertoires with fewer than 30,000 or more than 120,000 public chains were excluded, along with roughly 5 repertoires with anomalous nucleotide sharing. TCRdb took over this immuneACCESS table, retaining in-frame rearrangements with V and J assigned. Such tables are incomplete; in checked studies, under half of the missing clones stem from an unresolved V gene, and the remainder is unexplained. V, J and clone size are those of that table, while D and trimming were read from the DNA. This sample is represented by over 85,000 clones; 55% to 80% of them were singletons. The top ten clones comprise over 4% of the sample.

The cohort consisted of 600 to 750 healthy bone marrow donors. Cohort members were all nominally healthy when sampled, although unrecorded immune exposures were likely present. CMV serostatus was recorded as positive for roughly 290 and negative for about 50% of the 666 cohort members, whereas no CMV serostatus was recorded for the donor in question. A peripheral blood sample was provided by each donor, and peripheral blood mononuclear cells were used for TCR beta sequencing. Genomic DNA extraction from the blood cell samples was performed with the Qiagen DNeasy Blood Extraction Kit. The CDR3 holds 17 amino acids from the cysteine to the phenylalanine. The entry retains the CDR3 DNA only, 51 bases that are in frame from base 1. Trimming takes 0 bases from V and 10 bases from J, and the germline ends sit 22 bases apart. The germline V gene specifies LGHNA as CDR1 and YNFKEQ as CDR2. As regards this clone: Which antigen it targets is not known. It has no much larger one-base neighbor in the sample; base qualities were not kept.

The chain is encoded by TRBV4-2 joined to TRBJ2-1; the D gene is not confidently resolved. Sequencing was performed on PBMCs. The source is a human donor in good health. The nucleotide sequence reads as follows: TGTGCCAGCAGCCAAGAGATCTCAGTGGCCCGAAACGGGGAGCAGTTCTTC. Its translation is CASSQEISVARNGEQFF.